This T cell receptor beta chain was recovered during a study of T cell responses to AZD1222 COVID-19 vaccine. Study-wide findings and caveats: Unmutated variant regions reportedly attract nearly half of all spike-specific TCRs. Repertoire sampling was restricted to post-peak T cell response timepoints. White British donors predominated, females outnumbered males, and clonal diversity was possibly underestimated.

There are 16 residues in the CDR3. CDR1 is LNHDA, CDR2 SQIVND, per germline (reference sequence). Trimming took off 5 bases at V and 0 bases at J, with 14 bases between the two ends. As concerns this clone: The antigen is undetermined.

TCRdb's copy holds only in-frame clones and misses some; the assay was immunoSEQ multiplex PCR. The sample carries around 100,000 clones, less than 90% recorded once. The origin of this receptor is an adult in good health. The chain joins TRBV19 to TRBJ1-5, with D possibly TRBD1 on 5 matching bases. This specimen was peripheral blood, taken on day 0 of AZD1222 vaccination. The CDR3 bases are TGTGCCAGTAGTCCCACAGGACGGCTTAGCAATCAGCCCCAGCATTTT. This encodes CASSPTGRLSNQPQHF.